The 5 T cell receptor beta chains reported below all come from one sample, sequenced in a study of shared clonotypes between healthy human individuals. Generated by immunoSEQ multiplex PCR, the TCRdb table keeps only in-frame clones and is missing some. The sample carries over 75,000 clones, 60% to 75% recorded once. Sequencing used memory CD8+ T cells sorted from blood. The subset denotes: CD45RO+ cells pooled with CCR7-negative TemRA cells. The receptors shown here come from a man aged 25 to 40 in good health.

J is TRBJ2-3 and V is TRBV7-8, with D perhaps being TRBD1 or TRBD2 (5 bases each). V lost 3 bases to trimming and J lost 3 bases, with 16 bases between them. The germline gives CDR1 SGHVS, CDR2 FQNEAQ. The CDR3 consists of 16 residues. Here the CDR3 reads CASSFEGLGRTDTQYF. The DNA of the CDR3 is TGTGCCAGCAGCTTCGAGGGGTTGGGGAGAACAGATACGCAGTATTTT.

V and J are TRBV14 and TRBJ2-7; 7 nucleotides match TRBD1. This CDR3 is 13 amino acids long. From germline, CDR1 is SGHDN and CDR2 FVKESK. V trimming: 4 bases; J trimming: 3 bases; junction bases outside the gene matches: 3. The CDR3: CASSLQGYYEQYF. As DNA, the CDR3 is TGTGCCAGCAGCCTACAGGGGTACTACGAGCAGTACTTC. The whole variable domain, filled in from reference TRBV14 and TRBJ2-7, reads EAGVTQFPSHSVIEKGQTVTLRCDPISGHDNLYWYRRVMGKEIKFLLHFVKESKQDESGMPNNRFLAERTGGTYSTLKVQPAELEDSGVYFCASSLQGYYEQYFGPGTRLTVT.

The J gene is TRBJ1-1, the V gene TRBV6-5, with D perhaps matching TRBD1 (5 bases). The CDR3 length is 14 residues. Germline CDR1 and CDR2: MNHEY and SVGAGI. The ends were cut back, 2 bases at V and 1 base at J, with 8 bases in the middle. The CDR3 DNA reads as TGTGCCAGCAGTTACGCCAGGGAGAACACTGAAGCTTTCTTT. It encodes CASSYARENTEAFF.

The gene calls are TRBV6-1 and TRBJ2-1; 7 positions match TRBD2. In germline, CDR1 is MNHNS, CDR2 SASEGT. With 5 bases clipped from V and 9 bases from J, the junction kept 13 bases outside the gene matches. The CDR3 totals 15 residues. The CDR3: CASSSTSADYGEQFF. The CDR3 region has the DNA TGTGCCAGCAGTTCCACTAGCGCAGACTATGGTGAGCAGTTCTTC.

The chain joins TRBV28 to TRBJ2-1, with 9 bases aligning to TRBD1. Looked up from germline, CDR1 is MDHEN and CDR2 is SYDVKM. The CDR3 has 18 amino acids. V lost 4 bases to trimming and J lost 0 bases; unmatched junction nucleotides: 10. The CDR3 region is CASSYWTDRGNSYNEQFF. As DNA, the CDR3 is TGTGCCAGCAGTTATTGGACCGACAGGGGGAACTCCTACAATGAGCAGTTCTTC.